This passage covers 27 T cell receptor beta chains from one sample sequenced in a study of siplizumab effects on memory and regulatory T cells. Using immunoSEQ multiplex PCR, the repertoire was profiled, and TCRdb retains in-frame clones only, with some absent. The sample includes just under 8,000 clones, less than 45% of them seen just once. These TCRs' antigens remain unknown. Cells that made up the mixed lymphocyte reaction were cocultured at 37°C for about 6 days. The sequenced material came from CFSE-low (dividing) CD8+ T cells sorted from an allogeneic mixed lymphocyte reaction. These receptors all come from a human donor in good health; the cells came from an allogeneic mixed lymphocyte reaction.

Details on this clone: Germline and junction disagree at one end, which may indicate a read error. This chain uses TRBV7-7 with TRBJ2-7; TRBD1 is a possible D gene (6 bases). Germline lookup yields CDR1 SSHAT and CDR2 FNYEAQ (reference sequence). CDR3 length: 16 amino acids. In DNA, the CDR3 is TGTGCTAGCAGCTTAGCCTACAGGGAGAGCTCCTACGAGCAGTACTTC. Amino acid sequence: CASSLAYRESSYEQYF. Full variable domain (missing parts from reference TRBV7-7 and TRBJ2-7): GAGVSQSPRYKVTKRGQDVTLRCDPISSHATLYWYQQALGQGPEFLTYFNYEAQPDKSGLPSDRFSAERPEGSISTLTIQRTEQRDSAMYRCASSLAYRESSYEQYFGPGTRLTVT.

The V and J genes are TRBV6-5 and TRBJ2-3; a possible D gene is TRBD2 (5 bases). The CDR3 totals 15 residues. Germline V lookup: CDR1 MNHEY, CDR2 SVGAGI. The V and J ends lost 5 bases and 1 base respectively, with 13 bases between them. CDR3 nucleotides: TGTGCCAGCAGTCTCCGGGAAGTCGGCACAGATACGCAGTATTTT. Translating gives CASSLREVGTDTQYF.

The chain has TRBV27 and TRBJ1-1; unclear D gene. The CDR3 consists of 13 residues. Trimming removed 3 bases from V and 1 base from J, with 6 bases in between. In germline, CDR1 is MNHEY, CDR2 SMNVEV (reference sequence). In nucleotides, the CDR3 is TGTGCCAGCAGTTTTGGTGCGAACACTGAAGCTTTCTTT. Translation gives CASSFGANTEAFF.

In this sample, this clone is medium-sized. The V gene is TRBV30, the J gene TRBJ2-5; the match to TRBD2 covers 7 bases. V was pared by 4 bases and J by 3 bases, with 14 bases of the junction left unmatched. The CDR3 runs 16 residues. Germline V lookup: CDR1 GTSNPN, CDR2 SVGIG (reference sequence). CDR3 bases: TGTGCCTGGATGGGACTACTAGCAGACAGTAAAGAGACCCAGTACTTC. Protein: CAWMGLLADSKETQYF.

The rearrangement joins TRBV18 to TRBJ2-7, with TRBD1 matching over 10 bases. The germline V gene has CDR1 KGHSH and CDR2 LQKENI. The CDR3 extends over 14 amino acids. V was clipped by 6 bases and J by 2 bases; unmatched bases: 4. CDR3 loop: CASSPGTGAYEQYF. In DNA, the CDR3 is TGTGCCAGCTCTCCCGGGACAGGGGCCTACGAGCAGTACTTC.

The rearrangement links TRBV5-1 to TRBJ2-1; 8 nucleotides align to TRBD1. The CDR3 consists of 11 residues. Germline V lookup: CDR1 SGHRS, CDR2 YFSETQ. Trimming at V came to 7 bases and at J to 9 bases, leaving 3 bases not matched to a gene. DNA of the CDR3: TGCGCCAGCCAGACAGGGGTTGAGCAGTTCTTC. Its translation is CASQTGVEQFF. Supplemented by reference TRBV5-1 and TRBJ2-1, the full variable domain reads KAGVTQTPRYLIKTRGQQVTLSCSPISGHRSVSWYQQTPGQGLQFLFEYFSETQRNKGNFPGRFSGRQFSNSRSEMNVSTLELGDSALYLCASQTGVEQFFGPGTRLTVL.

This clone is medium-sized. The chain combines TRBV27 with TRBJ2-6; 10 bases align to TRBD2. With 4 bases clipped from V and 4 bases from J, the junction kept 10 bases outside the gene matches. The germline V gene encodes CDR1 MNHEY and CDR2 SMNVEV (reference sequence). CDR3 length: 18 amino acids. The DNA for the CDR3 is TGTGCCAGCAGTTGGGGGCTAGCGGGAGAAACCGGGGCCAACGTCCTGACTTTC. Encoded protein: CASSWGLAGETGANVLTF. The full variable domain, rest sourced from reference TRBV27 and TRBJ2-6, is EAQVTQNPRYLITVTGKKLTVTCSQNMNHEYMSWYRQDPGLGLRQIYYSMNVEVTDKGDVPEGYKVSRKEKRNFPLILESPSPNQTSLYFCASSWGLAGETGANVLTFGAGSRLTVL.

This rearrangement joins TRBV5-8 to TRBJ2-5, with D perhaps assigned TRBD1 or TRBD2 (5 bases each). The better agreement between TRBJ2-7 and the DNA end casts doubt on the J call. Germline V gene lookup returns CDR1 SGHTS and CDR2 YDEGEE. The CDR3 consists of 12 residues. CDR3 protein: CASSWDRDEQYF. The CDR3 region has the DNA TGTGCCAGCAGCTGGGACCGGGACGAGCAGTACTTC.

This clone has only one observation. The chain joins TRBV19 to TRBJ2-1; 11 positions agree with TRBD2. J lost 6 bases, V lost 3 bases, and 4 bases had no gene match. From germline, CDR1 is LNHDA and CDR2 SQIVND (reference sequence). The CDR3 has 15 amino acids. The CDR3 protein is CASSILSGRANEQFF. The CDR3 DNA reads TGTGCCAGTAGTATCCTTAGCGGGAGGGCCAATGAGCAGTTCTTC.

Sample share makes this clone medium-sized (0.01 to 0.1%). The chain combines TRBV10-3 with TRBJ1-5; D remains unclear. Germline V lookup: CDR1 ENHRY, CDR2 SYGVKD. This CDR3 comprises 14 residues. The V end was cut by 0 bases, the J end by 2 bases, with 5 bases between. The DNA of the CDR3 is TGTGCCATCAGTGAGTCTGGGGGCAATCAGCCCCAGCATTTT. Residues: CAISESGGNQPQHF.

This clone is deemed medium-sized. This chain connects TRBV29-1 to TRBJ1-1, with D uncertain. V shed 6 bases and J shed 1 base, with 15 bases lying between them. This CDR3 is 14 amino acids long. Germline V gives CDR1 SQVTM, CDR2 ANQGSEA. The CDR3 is CSVAGGERNTEAFF. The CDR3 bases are TGCAGCGTCGCGGGTGGGGAGCGGAACACTGAAGCTTTCTTT.

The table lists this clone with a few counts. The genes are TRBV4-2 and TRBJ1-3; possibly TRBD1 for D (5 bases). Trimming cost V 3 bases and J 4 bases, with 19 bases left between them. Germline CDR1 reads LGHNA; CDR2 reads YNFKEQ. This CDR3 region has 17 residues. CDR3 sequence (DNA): TGTGCCAGCAGCCAGGGAATGACGTCAGGGTACGGAAACACCATATATTTT. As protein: CASSQGMTSGYGNTIYF.

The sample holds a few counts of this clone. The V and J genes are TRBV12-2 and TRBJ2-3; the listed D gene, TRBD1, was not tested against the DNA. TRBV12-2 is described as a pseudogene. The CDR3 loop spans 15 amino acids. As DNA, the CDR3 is TGTGCAAGTCGCTTCAGGGACAGGGACACAGATACGCAGTATTTT. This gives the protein CASRFRDRDTDTQYF.

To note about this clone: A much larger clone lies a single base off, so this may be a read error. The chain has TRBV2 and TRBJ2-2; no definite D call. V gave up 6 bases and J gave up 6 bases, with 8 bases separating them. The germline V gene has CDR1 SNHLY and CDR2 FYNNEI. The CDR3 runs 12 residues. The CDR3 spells CASSLVPGELFF. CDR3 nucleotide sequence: TGTGCCAGCAGCTTAGTCCCCGGGGAGCTGTTTTTT.

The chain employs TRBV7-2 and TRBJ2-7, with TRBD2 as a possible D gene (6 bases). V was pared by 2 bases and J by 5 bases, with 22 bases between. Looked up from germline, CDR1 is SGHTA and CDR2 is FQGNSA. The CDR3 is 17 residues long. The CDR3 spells CASSLIASGTPNDEQYF. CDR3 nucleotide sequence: TGTGCCAGCAGCTTAATAGCTTCCGGGACTCCGAACGACGAGCAGTACTTC.

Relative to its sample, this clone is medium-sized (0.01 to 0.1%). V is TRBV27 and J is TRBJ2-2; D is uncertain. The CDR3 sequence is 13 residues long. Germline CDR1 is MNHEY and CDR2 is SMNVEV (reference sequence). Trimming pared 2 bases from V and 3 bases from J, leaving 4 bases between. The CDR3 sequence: CASSLGYTGELFF. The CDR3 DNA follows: TGTGCCAGCAGTTTAGGGTACACCGGGGAGCTGTTTTTT.

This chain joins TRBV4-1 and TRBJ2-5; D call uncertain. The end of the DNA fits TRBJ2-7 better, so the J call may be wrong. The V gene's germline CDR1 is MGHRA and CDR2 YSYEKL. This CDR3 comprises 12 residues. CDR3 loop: CASSQGGYEQYF. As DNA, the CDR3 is TGCGCCAGCAGCCAAGGGGGATACGAGCAGTACTTC.

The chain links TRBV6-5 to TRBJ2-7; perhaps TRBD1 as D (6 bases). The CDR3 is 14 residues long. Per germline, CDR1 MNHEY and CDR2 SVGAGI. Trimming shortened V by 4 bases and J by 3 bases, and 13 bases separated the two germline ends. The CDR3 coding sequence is TGTGCCAGCAGTTCGCCCCAGACAGGCTACGAGCAGTACTTC. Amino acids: CASSSPQTGYEQYF.

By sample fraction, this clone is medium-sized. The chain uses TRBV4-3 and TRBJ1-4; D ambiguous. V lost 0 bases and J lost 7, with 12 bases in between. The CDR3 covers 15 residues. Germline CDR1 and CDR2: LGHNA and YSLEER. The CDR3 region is CASSQDRVRPEKLFF. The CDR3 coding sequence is TGCGCCAGCAGCCAAGATAGAGTTCGACCTGAAAAACTGTTTTTT.

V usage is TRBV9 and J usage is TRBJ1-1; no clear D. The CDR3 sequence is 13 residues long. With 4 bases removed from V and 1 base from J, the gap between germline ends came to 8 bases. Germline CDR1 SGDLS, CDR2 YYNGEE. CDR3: CASSPSGNTEAFF. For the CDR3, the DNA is TGTGCCAGCAGCCCGAGTGGGAACACTGAAGCTTTCTTT.

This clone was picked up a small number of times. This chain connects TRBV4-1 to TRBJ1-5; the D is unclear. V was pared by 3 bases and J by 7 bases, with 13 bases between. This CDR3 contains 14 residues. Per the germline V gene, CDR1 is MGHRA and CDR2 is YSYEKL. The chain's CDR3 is CASSQPGEVQPQHF. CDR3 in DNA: TGCGCCAGCAGCCAGCCGGGAGAAGTGCAGCCCCAGCATTTT.

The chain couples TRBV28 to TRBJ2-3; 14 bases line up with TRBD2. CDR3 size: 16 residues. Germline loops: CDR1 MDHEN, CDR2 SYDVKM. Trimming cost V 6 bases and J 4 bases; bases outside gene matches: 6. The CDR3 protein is CASSLLGLAGADTQYF. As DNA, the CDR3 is TGTGCCAGCAGCCTTTTGGGACTAGCGGGAGCAGATACGCAGTATTTT. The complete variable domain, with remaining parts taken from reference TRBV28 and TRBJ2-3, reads DVKVTQSSRYLVKRTGEKVFLECVQDMDHENMFWYRQDPGLGLRLIYFSYDVKMKEKGDIPEGYSVSREKKERFSLILESASTNQTSMYLCASSLLGLAGADTQYFGPGTRLTVL.

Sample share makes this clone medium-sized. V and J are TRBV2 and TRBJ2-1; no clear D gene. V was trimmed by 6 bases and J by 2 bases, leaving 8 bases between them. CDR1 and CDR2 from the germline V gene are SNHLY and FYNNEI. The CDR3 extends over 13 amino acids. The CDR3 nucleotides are TGTGCCAGCAGAAGTGGACCCTACAATGAGCAGTTCTTC. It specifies CASRSGPYNEQFF.

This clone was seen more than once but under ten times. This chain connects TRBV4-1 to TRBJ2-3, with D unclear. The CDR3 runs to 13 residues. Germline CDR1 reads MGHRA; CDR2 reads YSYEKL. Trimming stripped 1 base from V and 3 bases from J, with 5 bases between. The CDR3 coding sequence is TGCGCCAGCAGCCAAGTGAGAACAGATACGCAGTATTTT. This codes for CASSQVRTDTQYF.

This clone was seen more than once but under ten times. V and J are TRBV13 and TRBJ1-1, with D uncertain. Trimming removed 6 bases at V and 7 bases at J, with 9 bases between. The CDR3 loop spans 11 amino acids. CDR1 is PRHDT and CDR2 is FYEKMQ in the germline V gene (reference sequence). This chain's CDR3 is CASRGNFEAFF. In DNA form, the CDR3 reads TGTGCCAGCAGAGGAAACTTTGAAGCTTTCTTT.

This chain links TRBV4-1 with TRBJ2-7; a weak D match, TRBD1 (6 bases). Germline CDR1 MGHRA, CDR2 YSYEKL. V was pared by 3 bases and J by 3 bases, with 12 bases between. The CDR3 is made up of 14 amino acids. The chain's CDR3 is CASSQSTGNYEQYF. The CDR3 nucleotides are TGCGCCAGCAGCCAGTCGACAGGAAACTACGAGCAGTACTTC.

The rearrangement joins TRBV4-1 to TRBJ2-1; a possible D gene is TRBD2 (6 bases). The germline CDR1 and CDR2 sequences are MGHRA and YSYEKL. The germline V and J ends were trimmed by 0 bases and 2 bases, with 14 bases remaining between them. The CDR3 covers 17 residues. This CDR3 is CASSQDPGREAYNEQFF. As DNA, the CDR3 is TGCGCCAGCAGCCAAGACCCCGGCAGGGAGGCCTACAATGAGCAGTTCTTC.